The 10 T cell receptor beta chains below were found in one sample sequenced in a study of blood T cell repertoires in COVID-19. Generated by immunoSEQ multiplex PCR, the TCRdb table keeps only in-frame clones and is missing some. The sample shows 65,000 to 75,000 clones, approximately 80% of them seen only once. The sequencing sample was made of peripheral blood. The source of these receptors is a woman aged 80 or over with acute or convalescent COVID-19.

This clone was found once. The chain employs TRBV29-1 and TRBJ1-2; D unresolved. This CDR3 is 12 amino acids long. V lost 1 base and J lost 4, with 7 bases in between. Per germline, CDR1 SQVTM and CDR2 ANQGSEA. CDR3 residues: CSVEGASYGYTF. The CDR3 DNA is TGCAGCGTTGAAGGGGCCAGCTATGGCTACACCTTC.

The J gene is TRBJ2-5, the V gene TRBV5-8, with 7 positions matching TRBD2. Germline trimming cut 2 bases from V and 5 bases from J; bases unmatched to any gene: 9. The CDR3 is 15 residues long. From germline, CDR1 is SGHTS and CDR2 YDEGEE. In DNA form, the CDR3 reads TGTGCCAGCAGCTTTGGCCGGGGGGTTAGGGAGACCCAGTACTTC. Its protein is CASSFGRGVRETQYF.

The V and J genes are TRBV30 and TRBJ1-1, with 7 bases that match TRBD1. Germline V lookup: CDR1 GTSNPN, CDR2 SVGIG (reference sequence). V shed 2 bases, J shed 6 bases, and the junction held 12 bases outside the gene matches. CDR3 length: 15 residues. The CDR3 bases are TGTGCCTGGAGTATCGCGACAGGGCCTGTGGCTGAAGCTTTCTTT. As protein: CAWSIATGPVAEAFF.

The chain employs TRBV15 and TRBJ1-2; D is unresolved. The CDR3 loop spans 17 amino acids. Trimming removed 0 bases at V and 1 base at J, with 15 bases between. The germline V gene has CDR1 LNHNV and CDR2 YYDKDF (reference sequence). DNA for the CDR3: TGTGCCACCAGCAGAGACGGTATCGGCGGAATTAACTATGGCTACACCTTC. Residues: CATSRDGIGGINYGYTF. The full variable domain, in which reference TRBV15 and TRBJ1-2 provide the parts outside the CDR3, is DAMVIQNPRYQVTQFGKPVTLSCSQTLNHNVMYWYQQKSSQAPKLLFHYYDKDFNNEADTPDNFQSRRPNTSFCFLDIRSPGLGDTAMYLCATSRDGIGGINYGYTFGSGTRLTVV.

This chain uses TRBV7-9 with TRBJ1-1, with TRBD1 matching over 8 bases. This CDR3 comprises 16 residues. Germline CDR1 reads SEHNR; CDR2 reads FQNEAQ (reference sequence). Trimming took 4 bases from V and 2 from J; bases not matched to a gene: 9. The DNA of the CDR3 is TGTGCCAGCAGCTCCCGGACAGGGTTAGACAACACTGAAGCTTTCTTT. It codes for CASSSRTGLDNTEAFF.

J is TRBJ2-5 and V is TRBV14, with 11 bases aligning to TRBD1. The CDR3 has 18 amino acids. In germline, CDR1 is SGHDN, CDR2 FVKESK. The trim removed 4 bases at V and 2 bases at J, leaving 12 bases unmatched. CDR3 region: CASSRPFGQGATQETQYF. The CDR3 nucleotides read TGTGCCAGCAGCCGACCATTCGGACAGGGGGCAACACAAGAGACCCAGTACTTC.

The V gene is TRBV5-8, the J gene TRBJ2-7; D unclear. With 3 bases removed from V and 4 bases from J, the gap between germline ends came to 17 bases. This CDR3 is built from 15 residues. CDR1 is SGHTS and CDR2 is YDEGEE in the germline V gene. CDR3 DNA: TGTGCCAGCAGCTCCCCTCAGGATATTGGATACGAGCAGTACTTC. Translated: CASSSPQDIGYEQYF.

V is TRBV2 and J is TRBJ1-4, with 7 bases that match TRBD1. The ends lost 3 bases at V and 5 bases at J; junction bases unmatched: 3. The CDR3 runs 14 residues. The germline CDR1 and CDR2 sequences are SNHLY and FYNNEI. This chain's CDR3 is CASSEWDRNEKLFF. CDR3 coding DNA: TGTGCCAGCAGTGAGTGGGACAGAAATGAAAAACTGTTTTTT.

CDR3 protein: CATVRDRVFGYTF. CDR3 DNA: TGTGCCACTGTTCGGGACAGGGTTTTTGGCTACACCTTC. The rearrangement uses TRBV6-5 and TRBJ1-2, with 9 bases identical to TRBD1. Germline assignment: CDR1 MNHEY and CDR2 SVGAGI. The CDR3 consists of 13 residues. V shed 10 bases, J shed 7 bases, and the junction held 10 bases outside the gene matches.

The V gene is TRBV15, the J gene TRBJ1-1; D is ambiguous. Trimming cost V 3 bases and J 4 bases, with 12 bases left between them. This CDR3 region has 14 residues. Germline loops: CDR1 LNHNV, CDR2 YYDKDF (reference sequence). The DNA for the CDR3 is TGTGCCACCAGCAGGGGGAGCGTTCCCACTGAAGCTTTCTTT. Protein sequence: CATSRGSVPTEAFF.